A selection of T cell receptor beta chains follows, all from one sample in a study of blood T cell repertoires in COVID-19. TCRdb keeps only in-frame clones here, not all; method: immunoSEQ multiplex PCR. The sample consists of over 150,000 clones, around 90% of them appearing once. Specimen: peripheral blood. The source of these receptors is a man aged 50 to 60 with acute or convalescent COVID-19. Both conserved end residues are part of each CDR3. Fields, in order: D gene, V gene, J gene, CDR3 length, clone size, CDR3 DNA, CDR3 protein. D genes are given only for firm matches. Not every row has a clone size; where given, it reads once, few, many or a size class.

D gene: TRBD1
V gene: TRBV9
J gene: TRBJ2-5
CDR3 length: 13
clone size: .
CDR3 DNA: TGTGCCAGCAGCGCAGGGACAGAAGAGACCCAGTACTTC
CDR3 protein: CASSAGTEETQYF

D gene: .
V gene: TRBV27
J gene: TRBJ1-2
CDR3 length: 13
clone size: .
CDR3 DNA: TGTGCCAGCAGCCTGAGCGGTAACTATGGCTACACCTTC
CDR3 protein: CASSLSGNYGYTF

D gene: .
V gene: TRBV4-3
J gene: TRBJ1-2
CDR3 length: 14
clone size: few
CDR3 DNA: TGCGCCAGCAGCCAAGACGGGGGGAACTATGGCTACACCTTC
CDR3 protein: CASSQDGGNYGYTF

D gene: .
V gene: TRBV2
J gene: TRBJ2-5
CDR3 length: 14
clone size: .
CDR3 DNA: TGTGCCAGCAGCTCGTCGACAGTTCAAGAGACCCAGTACTTC
CDR3 protein: CASSSSTVQETQYF

D gene: .
V gene: TRBV3-1/TRBV3-2
J gene: TRBJ2-5
CDR3 length: 13
clone size: .
CDR3 DNA: TGTGCCAGCAGCCAGGGAGGGGGGGAGACCCAGTACTTC
CDR3 protein: CASSQGGGETQYF

D gene: TRBD1
V gene: TRBV6-4
J gene: TRBJ1-2
CDR3 length: 19
clone size: .
CDR3 DNA: TGTGCCAGCAGTGACTCGTCATCTACCGGGACAGGGAATTATTATGGCTACACCTTC
CDR3 protein: CASSDSSSTGTGNYYGYTF

D gene: .
V gene: TRBV18
J gene: TRBJ2-3
CDR3 length: 16
clone size: .
CDR3 DNA: TGTGCCAGCGCCCTCCTCAGCGGTGCTAGCACAGATACGCAGTATTTT
CDR3 protein: CASALLSGASTDTQYF

D gene: .
V gene: TRBV7-2
J gene: TRBJ2-7
CDR3 length: 15
clone size: once
CDR3 DNA: TGTGCCAGCAGCTTAGGAAAATCTAGGCCCTACGAGCAGTACTTC
CDR3 protein: CASSLGKSRPYEQYF

D gene: TRBD1
V gene: TRBV11-1
J gene: TRBJ1-6
CDR3 length: 14
clone size: .
CDR3 DNA: TGTGCCAGCAGCTTAGCACAGGGGTACTCACCCCTCCACTTT
CDR3 protein: CASSLAQGYSPLHF

D gene: .
V gene: TRBV3-1/TRBV3-2
J gene: TRBJ1-2
CDR3 length: 14
clone size: .
CDR3 DNA: TGTGCCAGCAGCCAAGATGCGCCTAACTATGGCTACACCTTC
CDR3 protein: CASSQDAPNYGYTF

D gene: TRBD1
V gene: TRBV25-1
J gene: TRBJ2-1
CDR3 length: 14
clone size: .
CDR3 DNA: TGTGGCCAGCTCGACTGGACAGGGACTAATGAGCAGTTCTTC
CDR3 protein: CGQLDWTGTNEQFF

D gene: .
V gene: TRBV19
J gene: TRBJ1-5
CDR3 length: 15
clone size: .
CDR3 DNA: TGTGCCAGTAGTAGAAGGGACAACCGGGATGAGCCCCAGCATTTT
CDR3 protein: CASSRRDNRDEPQHF

D gene: .
V gene: TRBV21-1
J gene: TRBJ1-5
CDR3 length: 17
clone size: few
CDR3 DNA: TGTGCCAGCAACAACAGCGGACAGCCTTATGGCAATCAGCCCCAGCATTTT
CDR3 protein: CASNNSGQPYGNQPQHF

D gene: TRBD1
V gene: TRBV27
J gene: TRBJ1-1
CDR3 length: 15
clone size: .
CDR3 DNA: TGTGCCAGCAGTTTCCTGGACGGGACAGAGCGCGAAGCTTTCTTT
CDR3 protein: CASSFLDGTEREAFF

D gene: .
V gene: TRBV20-1
J gene: TRBJ2-1
CDR3 length: 16
clone size: .
CDR3 DNA: TGCAGTGCTAGTAGGAGCGCGCGGAGCTCCTACAATGAGCAGTTCTTC
CDR3 protein: CSASRSARSSYNEQFF

D gene: TRBD1
V gene: TRBV5-6
J gene: TRBJ2-3
CDR3 length: 16
clone size: .
CDR3 DNA: TGTGCCAGCAGCTTAGGGACAGGGGGCGACACAGATACGCAGTATTTT
CDR3 protein: CASSLGTGGDTDTQYF

D gene: TRBD2
V gene: TRBV7-3
J gene: TRBJ2-3
CDR3 length: 15
clone size: .
CDR3 DNA: TGTGCCAGCAGCCTCCTTAGCGGGAGATCAGATACGCAGTATTTT
CDR3 protein: CASSLLSGRSDTQYF

D gene: .
V gene: TRBV6-2/TRBV6-3
J gene: TRBJ2-1
CDR3 length: 15
clone size: .
CDR3 DNA: TGTGCCAGCAGTTCGTGGACTACGATGTACAATGAGCAGTTCTTC
CDR3 protein: CASSSWTTMYNEQFF

D gene: TRBD2
V gene: TRBV30
J gene: TRBJ2-1
CDR3 length: 14
clone size: .
CDR3 DNA: TGTGCCTGGAGTGTCGGGGGGGCCCTCGATGAGCAGTTCTTC
CDR3 protein: CAWSVGGALDEQFF

D gene: .
V gene: TRBV4-3
J gene: TRBJ2-2
CDR3 length: 17
clone size: .
CDR3 DNA: TGCGCCAGCAGCGAATACGGGAGACATTCGAACACCGGGGAGCTGTTTTTT
CDR3 protein: CASSEYGRHSNTGELFF

D gene: TRBD1
V gene: TRBV14
J gene: TRBJ1-2
CDR3 length: 15
clone size: .
CDR3 DNA: TGTGCCAGCAGCCAAGCGGGACAGGGGGTACTTGGCTACACCTTC
CDR3 protein: CASSQAGQGVLGYTF

D gene: TRBD1
V gene: TRBV7-9
J gene: TRBJ1-6
CDR3 length: 13
clone size: .
CDR3 DNA: TGTGCCAGCTTGGGACAGGGAGATTCACCCCTCCACTTT
CDR3 protein: CASLGQGDSPLHF

D gene: .
V gene: TRBV19
J gene: TRBJ2-5
CDR3 length: 15
clone size: .
CDR3 DNA: TGTGCCAGTAGTAGGTTAGGGGCGCTGGGAGAGACCCAGTACTTC
CDR3 protein: CASSRLGALGETQYF

D gene: .
V gene: TRBV28
J gene: TRBJ1-5
CDR3 length: 14
clone size: .
CDR3 DNA: TGTGCCAGCAGTTTATCACATACCATCAGGCCCCAGCATTTT
CDR3 protein: CASSLSHTIRPQHF

D gene: TRBD2
V gene: TRBV19
J gene: TRBJ2-7
CDR3 length: 12
clone size: few
CDR3 DNA: TGTGCCAGTCGCGAGCGGGAGGGGAGGTGGTACTTC
CDR3 protein: CASREREGRWYF

D gene: TRBD1
V gene: TRBV7-8
J gene: TRBJ1-2
CDR3 length: 12
clone size: once
CDR3 DNA: TGTGCCAGCAGCCCGGGACAGGGAGGCCCCGCCTTC
CDR3 protein: CASSPGQGGPAF

D gene: .
V gene: TRBV6-5
J gene: TRBJ1-2
CDR3 length: 13
clone size: .
CDR3 DNA: TGTGCCAGCAGCCCGGGATTGTTGGCTGGCTACACCTTC
CDR3 protein: CASSPGLLAGYTF

D gene: .
V gene: TRBV5-1
J gene: TRBJ2-5
CDR3 length: 13
clone size: .
CDR3 DNA: TGCGCCAGCAGCTTGGACAGCCAAGAGACCCAGTACTTC
CDR3 protein: CASSLDSQETQYF

D gene: TRBD2
V gene: TRBV7-2
J gene: TRBJ2-1
CDR3 length: 16
clone size: .
CDR3 DNA: TGTGCCAGCAGCCCTAACCCACTAGCGGGAGGTAATGAGCAGTTCTTC
CDR3 protein: CASSPNPLAGGNEQFF

D gene: TRBD2
V gene: TRBV29-1
J gene: TRBJ2-2
CDR3 length: 16
clone size: .
CDR3 DNA: TGCAGCGTTGGCCAAGGACTAGCGGGAGTGGGCGGGGAGCTGTTTTTT
CDR3 protein: CSVGQGLAGVGGELFF

D gene: .
V gene: TRBV12-3/TRBV12-4
J gene: TRBJ2-7
CDR3 length: 11
clone size: .
CDR3 DNA: TGTGCCAGCAGTTTACGGGACGAGCAGTACTTC
CDR3 protein: CASSLRDEQYF

D gene: .
V gene: TRBV27
J gene: TRBJ1-4
CDR3 length: 15
clone size: .
CDR3 DNA: TGTGCCACACAAAGTTTCGGAGGGGTTAATGAAAAACTGTTTTTT
CDR3 protein: CATQSFGGVNEKLFF

D gene: TRBD1
V gene: TRBV5-1
J gene: TRBJ1-1
CDR3 length: 16
clone size: .
CDR3 DNA: TGCGCCAGCAGCTTGGGCCGGGACAGGGTCGACACTGAAGCTTTCTTT
CDR3 protein: CASSLGRDRVDTEAFF

D gene: .
V gene: TRBV6-1
J gene: TRBJ1-5
CDR3 length: 15
clone size: .
CDR3 DNA: TGTGCCAGCAGTGAAATGGGAGGCGGACATCAGCCCCAGCATTTT
CDR3 protein: CASSEMGGGHQPQHF

D gene: TRBD1
V gene: TRBV9
J gene: TRBJ2-7
CDR3 length: 15
clone size: .
CDR3 DNA: TGTGCCAGCAGCCCACCCGGGGACAGAAGATACGAGCAGTACTTC
CDR3 protein: CASSPPGDRRYEQYF

D gene: .
V gene: TRBV7-2
J gene: TRBJ2-5
CDR3 length: 15
clone size: .
CDR3 DNA: TGTGCCAGCAGCCCCCGTGCCGGAGGGGCGGAGACCCAGTACTTC
CDR3 protein: CASSPRAGGAETQYF

D gene: TRBD2
V gene: TRBV6-2/TRBV6-3
J gene: TRBJ2-5
CDR3 length: 17
clone size: .
CDR3 DNA: TGTGCCAGCAGTTACTCCGCTGCGGGAGCTCTCCAAGAGACCCAGTACTTC
CDR3 protein: CASSYSAAGALQETQYF

D gene: .
V gene: TRBV6-5
J gene: TRBJ2-3
CDR3 length: 14
clone size: once
CDR3 DNA: TGTGCCAGCAAGGAGCGGAGGGAAGTGGATACGCAGTATTTT
CDR3 protein: CASKERREVDTQYF

D gene: TRBD2
V gene: TRBV9
J gene: TRBJ2-1
CDR3 length: 15
clone size: .
CDR3 DNA: TGTGCCAGCAGCTCAAGGACTAGCGGGAGTTATGAGCAGTTCTTC
CDR3 protein: CASSSRTSGSYEQFF

D gene: TRBD1
V gene: TRBV7-2
J gene: TRBJ1-1
CDR3 length: 17
clone size: few
CDR3 DNA: TGTGCCAGCAGCTTAGCCCCGACAGGGGTACTGAACACTGAAGCTTTCTTT
CDR3 protein: CASSLAPTGVLNTEAFF

D gene: .
V gene: TRBV9
J gene: TRBJ1-1
CDR3 length: 14
clone size: .
CDR3 DNA: TGTGCCACTTCTCCGGCAGGGCTGAACACTGAAGCTTTCTTT
CDR3 protein: CATSPAGLNTEAFF

D gene: TRBD2
V gene: TRBV19
J gene: TRBJ2-5
CDR3 length: 15
clone size: .
CDR3 DNA: TGTGCCAGTAGTCCCCTAGCGGGAGTGTGGGAGACCCAGTACTTC
CDR3 protein: CASSPLAGVWETQYF

D gene: TRBD2
V gene: TRBV10-1
J gene: TRBJ2-4
CDR3 length: 14
clone size: .
CDR3 DNA: TGCGCCAGCAGGACTAGCCTAGCCAAAAACATTCAGTACTTC
CDR3 protein: CASRTSLAKNIQYF

D gene: .
V gene: TRBV7-3
J gene: TRBJ2-2
CDR3 length: 14
clone size: once
CDR3 DNA: TGTGCCAGCAGGGCCGTGGCTGACACCGGGGAGCTGTTTTTT
CDR3 protein: CASRAVADTGELFF

D gene: .
V gene: TRBV6-5
J gene: TRBJ1-4
CDR3 length: 11
clone size: .
CDR3 DNA: TGTGCCAGCAGTTACAGGGGAAAACTGTTTTTT
CDR3 protein: CASSYRGKLFF